This is a list of T cell receptor beta chains from one sample in a study of shared clonotypes between healthy human individuals. Generated by immunoSEQ multiplex PCR, the TCRdb table keeps only in-frame clones and is missing some. The sample has fewer than 850,000 clones, less than 80% seen once; the top ten hold approximately 1.8%. Input material: memory CD4+ T cells sorted from blood. Receptors were obtained from a woman aged 30 to 39 in good health. Each CDR3 is given with its conserved first and last residue. Fields, in order: CDR3 protein, V gene.

cdr3_aa: CATSRKRTGREFGNQPQHF
v_call: TRBV15

cdr3_aa: CAISVQGNTEAFF
v_call: TRBV10-3

cdr3_aa: CASRRQGARETQYF
v_call: TRBV5-6

cdr3_aa: CASSLQTGTGYTEAFF
v_call: TRBV5-4

cdr3_aa: CASRLTGTSAYEQYF
v_call: TRBV28

cdr3_aa: CASSEWDREHGELFF
v_call: TRBV25-1

cdr3_aa: CASSPTPQGAGDEQFF
v_call: TRBV11-2

cdr3_aa: CSVEELAFTDTQYF
v_call: TRBV29-1

cdr3_aa: CASSSGQGGNQPQHF
v_call: TRBV19

cdr3_aa: CASQPGGSYGYTF
v_call: TRBV28

cdr3_aa: CASSLEGDHSGNTIYF
v_call: TRBV7-6

cdr3_aa: CASSPDETQYF
v_call: TRBV18

cdr3_aa: CASSSPGQSNYGYTF
v_call: TRBV28

cdr3_aa: CASSLWSGQGINEQFF
v_call: TRBV5-4

cdr3_aa: CASSEGLDRVPYEQYF
v_call: TRBV6-1

cdr3_aa: CSVEKGTGGYEQYF
v_call: TRBV29-1

cdr3_aa: CASSFQGQMQFF
v_call: TRBV6-5

cdr3_aa: CASSLFGGTDKMNTEAFF
v_call: TRBV5-6

cdr3_aa: CASSWGTSWSYNEQFF
v_call: TRBV7-3

cdr3_aa: CASRDARGKGQPQHF
v_call: TRBV27

cdr3_aa: CSASGLHEQYF
v_call: TRBV20-1

cdr3_aa: CASSQDRGNYGYTF
v_call: TRBV4-2

cdr3_aa: CASSPQNSNQPQHF
v_call: TRBV19

cdr3_aa: CATSRDGGRPYNEQFF
v_call: TRBV15

cdr3_aa: CASKKQGAYEKLFF
v_call: TRBV27

cdr3_aa: CAISVNGPNQPQHF
v_call: TRBV10-3

cdr3_aa: CASSTMWGTDQPQHF
v_call: TRBV19

cdr3_aa: CASSSETRDTQYF
v_call: TRBV11-3

cdr3_aa: CASRSASYEQYF
v_call: TRBV28

cdr3_aa: CASSLGVRPQHF
v_call: TRBV19

cdr3_aa: CASSMVSPRADTQYF
v_call: TRBV19

cdr3_aa: CASSSGTNYEQYF
v_call: TRBV28

cdr3_aa: CASSYSGGGSYEQYF
v_call: TRBV6-6